The 24 T cell receptor beta chains below were found in one sample sequenced in a study of molecular identifiers for immune sequencing clone quantification. One entry per CDR3 protein, called by TCRdb with MiXCR from the PCR reads. The sample lists 460,000 or so distinct CDR3 sequences, about 21% seen once, with 0.65% to 0.95% in the top ten. Sequenced input: naive CD8+ T cells from blood, with Jurkat cell RNA spiked in. Subset denoted: FACS-sorted CD8+CD4-CCR7+CD45RA+ naive T cells. These receptors originate from a human donor in good health. Some libraries in this study had Jurkat cell RNA spiked in.

This clonotype was counted ten times or more. V is TRBV2 and J is TRBJ2-6; D gene ambiguous. The germline gives CDR1 SNHLY, CDR2 FYNNEI. V was cut by 2 bases and J by 2 bases, with 7 bases left in between. The CDR3 has 15 residues. CDR3 in amino acids: CASSERTAGANVLTF. For the CDR3, the DNA is TGTGCCAGCAGTGAACGGACCGCTGGGGCCAACGTCCTGACTTTC.

The chain recombines TRBV18 with TRBJ2-5; possibly TRBD2 for D (6 bases). V lost 3 bases, J lost 4 bases, and 18 bases lay in between. CDR1 KGHSH and CDR2 LQKENI come from the germline V gene. This CDR3 is built from 16 residues. CDR3 DNA sequence: TGTGCCAGCTCACCCGCCTATCCGGGGGTCCGAGAGACCCAGTACTTC. It translates to CASSPAYPGVRETQYF.

Note on this clonotype: A much larger clone lies a single base off, so this may be a read error. This likely comes from a read error, as the CDR3 has no conserved phenylalanine or tryptophan at its end. No DNA is shown, since the ends of the CDR3 on it are uncertain; the CDR3 is the one TCRdb lists. This chain links TRBV21-1 with TRBJ2-7; the table's D call TRBD1 went unverified against the DNA. TRBV21-1 is noted as a pseudogene. The CDR3 spans 16 residues, counting both ends. The CDR3 loop is CASRSIVLLQGREQYS.

This clonotype was seen a few times. The rearrangement links TRBV27 to TRBJ1-5; D gene uncertain. The CDR3 is 13 residues long. From germline, CDR1 is MNHEY and CDR2 SMNVEV (reference sequence). V was trimmed by 3 bases and J by 6 bases, leaving 9 bases between them. CDR3 sequence: CASSFSGSQPQHF. DNA for the CDR3: TGTGCCAGCAGTTTTAGCGGTAGTCAGCCCCAGCATTTT.

This clonotype came up a few times. The CDR3 reads CATTTTGLGYEQYF. CDR3 coding DNA: TGTGCCACCACAACCACCGGCTTGGGGTACGAGCAGTACTTC. This chain links TRBV28 with TRBJ2-7; D uncertain. Per the germline V gene, CDR1 is MDHEN and CDR2 is SYDVKM. V lost 10 bases and J lost 4, with 20 bases in between. The CDR3 consists of 14 residues.

This clonotype was recorded a few times. The rearrangement links TRBV5-6 to TRBJ2-3, with a tentative D call TRBD1 (5 bases). Germline V gene data show CDR1 as SGHDT and CDR2 as YYEEEE. The V end was cut by 2 bases, the J end by 2 bases, with 12 bases between. CDR3 length: 15 amino acids. The CDR3 sequence is CASSFPPTDTDTQYF. CDR3 bases: TGTGCCAGCAGCTTTCCGCCGACAGACACAGATACGCAGTATTTT.

This clonotype was picked up many times. The chain is built from TRBV6-2 or TRBV6-3 and TRBJ2-3, with 7 nucleotides matching TRBD1. J was trimmed by 1 base and V by 1 base; bases with no gene match: 2. In germline, CDR1 is MNHEY, CDR2 SVGEGT. The CDR3 runs to 15 residues. CDR3: CASSYYGQGTDTQYF. The CDR3 coding sequence is TGTGCCAGCAGTTACTACGGACAGGGCACAGATACGCAGTATTTT.

This clonotype was detected a few times. This chain uses TRBV11-2 with TRBJ2-3; D gene uncertain. The V end was cut by 5 bases, the J end by 6 bases, with 9 bases between. Germline V gene lookup returns CDR1 SGHAT and CDR2 FQNNGV. This CDR3 contains 12 residues. The CDR3 loop is CASSPLIDTQYF. CDR3 bases: TGTGCCAGCAGCCCCCTCATCGATACGCAGTATTTT.

This chain uses TRBV2 with TRBJ2-1, with 11 bases lining up with TRBD1. Germline CDR1 reads SNHLY; CDR2 reads FYNNEI. CDR3 length: 15 residues. The V gene end was trimmed by 8 bases and the J gene end by 2 bases; junction bases not matched to a gene: 5. The CDR3 region has the DNA TGTGCCAGCTGCGGGACAGGGGGAACCTACAATGAGCAGTTCTTC. It encodes CASCGTGGTYNEQFF.

The gene calls are TRBV6-5 and TRBJ2-2; D is possibly TRBD2 (5 bases). This CDR3 comprises 15 residues. The V end lost 6 bases, the J end lost 2 bases, and 13 bases lay between the germline ends. Germline CDR1 reads MNHEY; CDR2 reads SVGAGI. The DNA of the CDR3 is TGTGCCAGCAGAAAGGACGGACTTAACACCGGGGAGCTGTTTTTT. It encodes CASRKDGLNTGELFF.

The chain employs TRBV27 and TRBJ2-2; D ambiguous. Trimming left V 3 bases short and J 6 bases short, with 11 bases between. Germline CDR1 and CDR2: MNHEY and SMNVEV (reference sequence). The CDR3 loop spans 14 amino acids. The CDR3, as DNA: TGTGCCAGCAGTTTCAGCTCAGGCCCCGGGGAGCTGTTTTTT. It is translated as CASSFSSGPGELFF.

Ten or more counts support this clonotype. The chain uses TRBV2 and TRBJ2-3; D is perhaps TRBD1 (6 bases). This CDR3 is built from 15 residues. Germline V gene lookup returns CDR1 SNHLY and CDR2 FYNNEI. Trimming cost V 5 bases and J 1 base, with 13 bases left between them. This CDR3 is CASSSRDTRTDTQYF. The CDR3 nucleotides read TGTGCCAGCAGTTCCCGGGACACCCGCACAGATACGCAGTATTTT.

This clonotype came up many times. V is TRBV5-1 and J is TRBJ2-3; D possibly corresponds to TRBD2 (6 bases). The CDR3 is made up of 19 amino acids. Trimming left V 0 bases short and J 4 bases short, with 24 bases between. CDR1 is SGHRS, CDR2 YFSETQ, per germline. This chain's CDR3 is CASSLGLEATVLIADTQYF. Written as DNA, the CDR3 is TGCGCCAGCAGCTTGGGACTAGAGGCAACGGTTTTAATAGCAGATACGCAGTATTTT.

Regarding this clonotype: Possible read error: a much larger clone is one base away. The V and J genes are TRBV11-2 and TRBJ2-3; D is undetermined. Germline loops: CDR1 SGHAT, CDR2 FQNNGV. The CDR3 is 15 residues long. This CDR3 reads CASTLGWTSTDTQYF. The CDR3, as DNA: TGTGCCAGCACCTTAGGTTGGACGAGCACAGATACGCAGTATTTT.

Remarks on this clonotype: Here the CDR3 omits its conserved ending phenylalanine or tryptophan, so a read error is the likely source. This CDR3 reads CASSLGVVRGVQETQYL. DNA for the CDR3: TGTGCCAGCAGCTTAGGAGTTGTGCGGGGGGTGCAAGAGACCCAGTACCTC. The V call is TRBV7-7, the J call TRBJ2-5; 8 bases agree with TRBD2. The CDR3 runs to 17 residues. Germline CDR1 SSHAT, CDR2 FNYEAQ (reference sequence). With 1 base clipped from V and 2 bases from J, the junction kept 9 bases outside the gene matches.

The table lists this clonotype with a few counts. J is TRBJ2-7 and V is TRBV5-6; TRBD1 matches at 7 bases. This CDR3 comprises 14 residues. V lost 3 bases to trimming and J lost 2 bases; unmatched junction nucleotides: 5. CDR1 and CDR2 from the germline V gene are SGHDT and YYEEEE. This CDR3 is CASSSGTAAYEQYF. The CDR3 nucleotides are TGTGCCAGCAGCTCGGGGACAGCAGCCTACGAGCAGTACTTC.

This clonotype was picked up many times. The rearrangement joins TRBV12-3 or TRBV12-4 to TRBJ2-3, with D possibly being TRBD1 (5 bases). The CDR3 is 14 amino acids. Trimming removed 6 bases at V and 0 bases at J, with 10 bases between. The CDR3 DNA reads TGTGCCAGCAGCTCTTGGACAAGCACAGATACGCAGTATTTT. Protein: CASSSWTSTDTQYF.

This clonotype was recorded at least ten times. The chain recombines TRBV20-1 with TRBJ1-1, with 11 bases that match TRBD1. Germline values: CDR1 DFQATT, CDR2 SNEGSKA (reference sequence). V lost 3 bases and J lost 2; bases outside the gene matches: 2. This CDR3 comprises 14 residues. The CDR3 here is CSARGQGGNTEAFF. CDR3 DNA: TGCAGTGCTAGGGGACAGGGGGGTAACACTGAAGCTTTCTTT.

This clonotype was picked up many times. The gene calls are TRBV12-5 and TRBJ2-2; D ambiguous. Trimming pared 0 bases from V and 1 base from J, leaving 15 bases between. CDR3 length equals 18 residues. Per the germline V gene, CDR1 is LGHNT and CDR2 is FRNRAP. CDR3 nucleotide sequence: TGTGCTAGTGGTTTGGTACAAGGGTTTGCGGAGAACACCGGGGAGCTGTTTTTT. It yields the protein CASGLVQGFAENTGELFF.

This clonotype was seen many times. The V call is TRBV12-3 or TRBV12-4, the J call TRBJ2-3, with 7 bases fitting TRBD1. The CDR3 extends over 14 amino acids. V dropped 3 bases and J dropped 6; count of bases not matched to a gene: 6. The CDR3 DNA sequence: TGTGCCAGCAGTTTGTACAGGGGATACGATACGCAGTATTTT. This sequence encodes CASSLYRGYDTQYF.

About this clonotype itself: One end of the junction fails to match germline, which may point to a read error. The gene calls are TRBV4-3 and TRBJ2-3; D remains ambiguous. CDR1 is LGHNA and CDR2 is YSLEER in the germline V gene. This CDR3 is 17 amino acids long. The CDR3 spells CAGSQDSAGPNTDTQYF. The CDR3 nucleotides read TGCGCCGGCAGCCAAGACTCGGCAGGACCTAACACAGATACGCAGTATTTT.

This clonotype was picked up a small number of times. The CDR3 bases are TGTGCCAGCAGTGAGAGGGGGAATAGCAATCAGCCCCAGCATTTT. It is translated as CASSERGNSNQPQHF. The rearrangement uses TRBV6-1 and TRBJ1-5; possibly TRBD1 for D (6 bases). V was pared by 3 bases and J by 0 bases, with 9 bases between. Per germline, CDR1 MNHNS and CDR2 SASEGT. The CDR3 is 15 amino acids.

This clonotype was counted only a few times. This chain joins TRBV13 and TRBJ2-7, with 10 bases fitting TRBD1. V lost 0 bases to trimming and J lost 6 bases; unmatched junction nucleotides: 5. The germline gives CDR1 PRHDT, CDR2 FYEKMQ (reference sequence). This CDR3 spans 15 amino acids. CDR3 nucleotides: TGTGCCAGCAGCTTAGGGAGGACAGGGGGAATCGAGCAGTACTTC. Translating gives CASSLGRTGGIEQYF.

This clonotype was picked up a small number of times. V and J are TRBV7-6 and TRBJ2-2; 10 bases are a match to TRBD2. The ends lost 1 base at V and 5 bases at J; junction bases unmatched: 7. Germline V gene data show CDR1 as SGHVS and CDR2 as FNYEAQ. CDR3 length equals 17 residues. CDR3 bases: TGTGCCAGCAGCTTAGGCGCGGGGACTAGCGAGACCGGGGAGCTGTTTTTT. It yields the protein CASSLGAGTSETGELFF.